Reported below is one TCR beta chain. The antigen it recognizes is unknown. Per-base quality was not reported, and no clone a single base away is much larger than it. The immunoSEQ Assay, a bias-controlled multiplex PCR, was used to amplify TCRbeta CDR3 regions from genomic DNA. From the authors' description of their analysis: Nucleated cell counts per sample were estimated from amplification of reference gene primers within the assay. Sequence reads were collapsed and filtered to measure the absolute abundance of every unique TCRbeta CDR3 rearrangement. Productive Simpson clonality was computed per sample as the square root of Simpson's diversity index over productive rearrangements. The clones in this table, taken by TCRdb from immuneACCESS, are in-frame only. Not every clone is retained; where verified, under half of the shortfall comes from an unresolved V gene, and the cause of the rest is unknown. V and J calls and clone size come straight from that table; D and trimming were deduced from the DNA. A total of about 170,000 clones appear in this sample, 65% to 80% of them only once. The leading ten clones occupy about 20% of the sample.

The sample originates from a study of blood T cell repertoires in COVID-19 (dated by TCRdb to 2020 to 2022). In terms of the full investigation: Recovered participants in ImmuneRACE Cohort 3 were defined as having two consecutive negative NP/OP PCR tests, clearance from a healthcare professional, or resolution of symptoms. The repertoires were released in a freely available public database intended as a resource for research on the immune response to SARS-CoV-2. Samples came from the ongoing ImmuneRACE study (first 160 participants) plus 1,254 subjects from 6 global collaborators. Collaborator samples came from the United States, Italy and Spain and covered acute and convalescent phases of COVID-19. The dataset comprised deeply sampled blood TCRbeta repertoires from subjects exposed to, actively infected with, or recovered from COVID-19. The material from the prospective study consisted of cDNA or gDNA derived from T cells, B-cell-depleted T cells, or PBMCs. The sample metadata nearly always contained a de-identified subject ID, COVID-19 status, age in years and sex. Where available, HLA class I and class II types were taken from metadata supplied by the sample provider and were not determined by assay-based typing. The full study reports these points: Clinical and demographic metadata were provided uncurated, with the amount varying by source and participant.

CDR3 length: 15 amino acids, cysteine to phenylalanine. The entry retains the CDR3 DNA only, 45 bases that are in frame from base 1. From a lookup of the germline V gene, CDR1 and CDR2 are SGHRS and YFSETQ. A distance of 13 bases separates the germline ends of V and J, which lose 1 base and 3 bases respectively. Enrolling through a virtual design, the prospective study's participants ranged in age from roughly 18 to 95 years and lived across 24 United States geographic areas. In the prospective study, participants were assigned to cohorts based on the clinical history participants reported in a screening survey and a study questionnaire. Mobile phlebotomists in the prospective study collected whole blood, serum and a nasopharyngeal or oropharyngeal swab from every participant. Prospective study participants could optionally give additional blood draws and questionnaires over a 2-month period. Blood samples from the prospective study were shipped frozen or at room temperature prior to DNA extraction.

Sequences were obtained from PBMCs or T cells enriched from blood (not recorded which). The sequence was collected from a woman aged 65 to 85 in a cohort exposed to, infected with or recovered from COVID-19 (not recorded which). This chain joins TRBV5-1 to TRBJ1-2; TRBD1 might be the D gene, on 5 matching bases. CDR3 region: CASSLSAGLDYGYTF. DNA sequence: TGCGCCAGCAGCTTGTCTGCAGGGTTGGACTATGGCTACACCTTC.